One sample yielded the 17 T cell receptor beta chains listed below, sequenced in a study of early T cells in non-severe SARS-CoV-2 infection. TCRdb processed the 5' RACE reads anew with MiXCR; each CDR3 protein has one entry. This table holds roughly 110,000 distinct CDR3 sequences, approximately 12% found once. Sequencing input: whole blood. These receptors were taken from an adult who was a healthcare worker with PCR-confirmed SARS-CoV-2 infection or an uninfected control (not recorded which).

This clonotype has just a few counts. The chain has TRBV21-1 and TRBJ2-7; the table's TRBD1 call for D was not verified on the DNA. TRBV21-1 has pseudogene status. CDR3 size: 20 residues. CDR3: CASSRAGLGRALKSSYEQYF. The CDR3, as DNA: TGTGCCAGCAGCCGCGCGGGGTTGGGCCGGGCCTTAAAAAGCTCCTACGAGCAGTACTTC.

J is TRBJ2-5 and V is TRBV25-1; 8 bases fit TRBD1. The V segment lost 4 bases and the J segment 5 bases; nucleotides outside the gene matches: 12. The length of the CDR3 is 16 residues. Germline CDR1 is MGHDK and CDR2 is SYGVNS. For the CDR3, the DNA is TGTGCCAGCAGTGGCCGTACAGGGGGAAGGGGGGAGACCCAGTACTTC. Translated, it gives CASSGRTGGRGETQYF.

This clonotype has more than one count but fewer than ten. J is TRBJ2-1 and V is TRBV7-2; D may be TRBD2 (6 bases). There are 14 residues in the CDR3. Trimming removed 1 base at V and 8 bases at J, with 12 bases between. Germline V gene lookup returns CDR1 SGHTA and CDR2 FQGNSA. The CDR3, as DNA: TGTGCCAGCAGCTTAGAAGGAGGGCCGGATGAGCAGTTCTTC. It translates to CASSLEGGPDEQFF. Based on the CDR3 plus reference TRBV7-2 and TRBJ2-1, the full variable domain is GAGVSQSPSNKVTEKGKDVELRCDPISGHTALYWYRQSLGQGLEFLIYFQGNSAPDKSGLPSDRFSAERTGGSVSTLTIQRTQQEDSAVYLCASSLEGGPDEQFFGPGTRLTVL.

CDR3 sequence: CSASPPTGFTGELFF. CDR3 nucleotide sequence: TGCAGTGCTAGTCCCCCCACGGGATTCACCGGGGAGCTGTTTTTT. The J gene is TRBJ2-2, the V gene TRBV20-1; tentatively, D is TRBD2 (5 bases). Trimming took 3 bases from V and 4 from J, leaving 15 bases between them. The CDR3 has 15 amino acids. Germline V gene sequence: CDR1 DFQATT, CDR2 SNEGSKA (reference sequence).

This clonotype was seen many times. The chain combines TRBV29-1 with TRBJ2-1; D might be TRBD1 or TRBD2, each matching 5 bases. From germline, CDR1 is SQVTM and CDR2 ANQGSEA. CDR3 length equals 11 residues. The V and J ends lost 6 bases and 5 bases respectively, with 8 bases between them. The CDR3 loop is CSVGEHNEQFF. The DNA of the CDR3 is TGCAGCGTGGGGGAGCACAATGAGCAGTTCTTC.

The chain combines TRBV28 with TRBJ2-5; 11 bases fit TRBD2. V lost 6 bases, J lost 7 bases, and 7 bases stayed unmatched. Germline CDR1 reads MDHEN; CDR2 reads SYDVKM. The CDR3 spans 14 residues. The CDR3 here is CASRVLAGDGTQYF. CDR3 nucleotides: TGTGCCAGCAGAGTACTAGCGGGAGACGGGACCCAGTACTTC.

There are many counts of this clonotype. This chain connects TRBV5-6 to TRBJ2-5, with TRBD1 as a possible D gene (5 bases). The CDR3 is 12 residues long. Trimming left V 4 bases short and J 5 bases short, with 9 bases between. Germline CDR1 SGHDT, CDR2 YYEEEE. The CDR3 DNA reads TGTGCCAGCAGCCAGGACACGGAGACCCAGTACTTC. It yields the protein CASSQDTETQYF.

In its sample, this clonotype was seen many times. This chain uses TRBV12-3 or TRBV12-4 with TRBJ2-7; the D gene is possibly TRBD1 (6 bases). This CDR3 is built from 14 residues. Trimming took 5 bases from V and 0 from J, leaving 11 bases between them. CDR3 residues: CASSIRGSSYEQYF. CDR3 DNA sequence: TGTGCCAGCAGTATCAGGGGAAGCTCCTACGAGCAGTACTTC.

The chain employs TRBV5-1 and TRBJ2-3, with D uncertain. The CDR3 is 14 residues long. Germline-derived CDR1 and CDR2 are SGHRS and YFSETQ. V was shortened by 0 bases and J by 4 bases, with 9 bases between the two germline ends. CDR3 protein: CASSLVVQADTQYF. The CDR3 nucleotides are TGCGCCAGCAGCTTGGTGGTCCAGGCAGATACGCAGTATTTT. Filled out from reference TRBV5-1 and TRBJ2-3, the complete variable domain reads KAGVTQTPRYLIKTRGQQVTLSCSPISGHRSVSWYQQTPGQGLQFLFEYFSETQRNKGNFPGRFSGRQFSNSRSEMNVSTLELGDSALYLCASSLVVQADTQYFGPGTRLTVL.

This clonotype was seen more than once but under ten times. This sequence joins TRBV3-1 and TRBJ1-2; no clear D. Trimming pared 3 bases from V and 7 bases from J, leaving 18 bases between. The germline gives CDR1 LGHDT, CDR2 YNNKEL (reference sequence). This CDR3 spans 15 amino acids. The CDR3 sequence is CASSHPLTRGGGYTF. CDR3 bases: TGTGCCAGCAGCCACCCTTTGACGCGCGGCGGTGGCTACACCTTC. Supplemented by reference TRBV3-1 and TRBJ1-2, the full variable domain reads DTAVSQTPKYLVTQMGNDKSIKCEQNLGHDTMYWYKQDSKKFLKIMFSYNNKELIINETVPNRFSPKSPDKAHLNLHINSLELGDSAVYFCASSHPLTRGGGYTFGSGTRLTVV.

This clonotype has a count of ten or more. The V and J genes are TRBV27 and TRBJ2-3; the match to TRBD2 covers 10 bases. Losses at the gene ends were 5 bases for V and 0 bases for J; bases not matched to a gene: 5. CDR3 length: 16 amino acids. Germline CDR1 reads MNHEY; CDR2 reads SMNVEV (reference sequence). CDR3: CASSTETSGSTDTQYF. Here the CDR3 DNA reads TGTGCCAGCAGTACCGAGACTAGCGGGAGCACAGATACGCAGTATTTT.

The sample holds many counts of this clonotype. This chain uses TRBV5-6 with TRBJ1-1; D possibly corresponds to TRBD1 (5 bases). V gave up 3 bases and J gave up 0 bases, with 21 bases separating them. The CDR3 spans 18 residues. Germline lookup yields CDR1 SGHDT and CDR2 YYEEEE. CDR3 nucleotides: TGTGCCAGCAGCTGGAGGGGAGCAGGACCGTTGATGAACACTGAAGCTTTCTTT. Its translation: CASSWRGAGPLMNTEAFF.

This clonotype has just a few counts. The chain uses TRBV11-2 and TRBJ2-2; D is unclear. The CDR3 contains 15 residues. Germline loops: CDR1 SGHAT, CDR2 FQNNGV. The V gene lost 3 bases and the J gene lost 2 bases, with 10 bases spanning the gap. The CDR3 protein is CASSFLYLNTGELFF. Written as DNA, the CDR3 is TGTGCCAGCAGCTTCCTTTACCTCAACACCGGGGAGCTGTTTTTT.

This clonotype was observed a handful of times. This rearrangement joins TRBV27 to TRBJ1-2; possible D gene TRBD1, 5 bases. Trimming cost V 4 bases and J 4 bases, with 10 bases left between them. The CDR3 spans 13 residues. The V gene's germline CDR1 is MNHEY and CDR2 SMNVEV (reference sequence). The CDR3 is CASSSVGGYGYTF. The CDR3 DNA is TGTGCCAGCAGTTCCGTTGGGGGCTATGGCTACACCTTC.

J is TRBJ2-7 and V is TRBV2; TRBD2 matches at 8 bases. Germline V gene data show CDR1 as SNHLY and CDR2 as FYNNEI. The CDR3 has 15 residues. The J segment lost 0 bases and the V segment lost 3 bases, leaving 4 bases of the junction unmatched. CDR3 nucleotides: TGTGCCAGCAGTGAGACTAGCGAGAGCTCCTACGAGCAGTACTTC. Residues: CASSETSESSYEQYF.

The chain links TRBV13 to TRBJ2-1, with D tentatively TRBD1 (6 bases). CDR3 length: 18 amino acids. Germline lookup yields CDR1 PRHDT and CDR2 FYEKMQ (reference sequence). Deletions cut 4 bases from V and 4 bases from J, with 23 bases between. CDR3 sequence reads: CASSSFRGRGRTYNEQFF. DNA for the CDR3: TGTGCCAGCAGCTCATTCAGGGGACGGGGTCGGACTTACAATGAGCAGTTCTTC.

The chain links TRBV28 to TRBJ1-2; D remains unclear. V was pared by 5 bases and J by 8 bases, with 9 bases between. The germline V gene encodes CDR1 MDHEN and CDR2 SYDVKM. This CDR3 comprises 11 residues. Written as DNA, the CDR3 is TGTGCCAGCAGTAGTAGGGAAGGCTACACCTTC. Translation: CASSSREGYTF.